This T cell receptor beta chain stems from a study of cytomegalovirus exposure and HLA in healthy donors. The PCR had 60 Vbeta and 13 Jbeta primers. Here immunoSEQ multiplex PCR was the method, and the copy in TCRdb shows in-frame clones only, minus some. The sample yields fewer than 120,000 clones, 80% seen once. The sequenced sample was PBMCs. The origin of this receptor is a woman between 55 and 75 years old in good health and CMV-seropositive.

Here the CDR3 DNA reads TGTGCCAGCAGTTTGGCGGGGGGCGGCCAGCCCCAGCATTTT. It translates to CASSLAGGGQPQHF. This chain uses TRBV28 with TRBJ1-5; maybe TRBD1 (6 bases). CDR3 length: 14 residues. Trimming removed 3 bases at V and 7 bases at J, with 13 bases between. The germline V gene encodes CDR1 MDHEN and CDR2 SYDVKM.